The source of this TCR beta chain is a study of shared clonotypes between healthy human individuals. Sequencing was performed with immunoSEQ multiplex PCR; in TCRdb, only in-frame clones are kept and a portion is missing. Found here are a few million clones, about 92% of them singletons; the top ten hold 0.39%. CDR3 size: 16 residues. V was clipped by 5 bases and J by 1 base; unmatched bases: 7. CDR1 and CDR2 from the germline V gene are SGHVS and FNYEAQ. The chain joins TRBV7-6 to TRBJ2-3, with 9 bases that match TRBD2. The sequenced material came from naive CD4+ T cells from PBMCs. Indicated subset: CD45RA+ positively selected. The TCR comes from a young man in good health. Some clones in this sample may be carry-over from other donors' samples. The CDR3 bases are TGTGCCAGCAGCCTAGGCCCTAGCGGGGGCACAGATACGCAGTATTTT. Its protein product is CASSLGPSGGTDTQYF. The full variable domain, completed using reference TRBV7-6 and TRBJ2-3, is GAGVSQSPRYKVTKRGQDVALRCDPISGHVSLYWYRQALGQGPEFLTYFNYEAQQDKSGLPNDRFSAERPEGSISTLTIQRTEQRDSAMYRCASSLGPSGGTDTQYFGPGTRLTVL.